Each of the 7 T cell receptor beta chains below was sequenced from the same sample in a study of blood T cell repertoires in COVID-19. Clones were read by immunoSEQ multiplex PCR, and TCRdb kept only the in-frame ones, dropping some. The sample consists of 130,000 to 150,000 clones, about four fifths of them appearing once. Sequencing was performed on peripheral blood. Receptors were obtained from a man between 70 and 80 years old who had recovered from COVID-19.

The V gene is TRBV5-4, the J gene TRBJ2-1; TRBD1 aligns across 12 bases. Germline assignment: CDR1 SGHNT and CDR2 YYREEE (reference sequence). CDR3 length: 16 amino acids. The V gene end was trimmed by 2 bases and the J gene end by 7 bases; junction bases not matched to a gene: 7. DNA of the CDR3: TGTGCCAGCAGCTTATACGGGACAGGGGGCGCAAATGAGCAGTTCTTC. It encodes CASSLYGTGGANEQFF.

About this clone itself: One end of the junction is discordant with germline, which a read error may explain. The rearrangement joins TRBV6-2 or TRBV6-3 to TRBJ2-1; TRBD2 matches 13 bases. The CDR3 has 18 amino acids. CDR1 is MNHEY and CDR2 is SVGEGT in the germline V gene. The CDR3 DNA reads TGTGCCAGCAGCTACTCCATCTTACGACTAGCGGGAGGAGGTGAGCAGTTCTTC. It translates to CASSYSILRLAGGGEQFF.

The V gene is TRBV12-5, the J gene TRBJ2-3; 11 positions agree with TRBD2. The CDR3 sequence is 15 residues long. From germline, CDR1 is LGHNT and CDR2 FRNRAP. The V gene end was trimmed by 3 bases and the J gene end by 5 bases; junction bases not matched to a gene: 4. Here the CDR3 reads CASGLLAGVRDTQYF. For the CDR3, the DNA is TGTGCTAGTGGTTTACTAGCGGGAGTGAGAGATACGCAGTATTTT. The full variable domain, completed using reference TRBV12-5 and TRBJ2-3, is DARVTQTPRHKVTEMGQEVTMRCQPILGHNTVFWYRQTMMQGLELLAYFRNRAPLDDSGMPKDRFSAEMPDATLATLKIQPSEPRDSAVYFCASGLLAGVRDTQYFGPGTRLTVL.

DNA for the CDR3: TGCAGCGTTGAACAGGGTGACACCATATATTTT. This encodes CSVEQGDTIYF. This chain connects TRBV29-1 to TRBJ1-3; weak D call: TRBD1 (5 bases). In germline, CDR1 is SQVTM, CDR2 ANQGSEA. The ends were cut back, 2 bases at V and 8 bases at J, with 7 bases in the middle. This CDR3 is built from 11 residues.

The chain carries TRBV6-6 and TRBJ2-1; 13 bases are a match to TRBD2. The ends lost 8 bases at V and 4 bases at J; junction bases unmatched: 5. CDR1 MNHNY and CDR2 SVGAGI come from the germline V gene (reference sequence). The CDR3 consists of 15 residues. The CDR3 sequence is CASRTSGSHYNEQFF. DNA of the CDR3: TGTGCCAGCCGGACTAGCGGGAGCCATTACAATGAGCAGTTCTTC.

This chain connects TRBV18 to TRBJ1-1, with no clear D. This CDR3 is built from 13 residues. The germline CDR1 and CDR2 sequences are KGHSH and LQKENI. The V and J ends lost 3 bases and 1 base respectively, with 6 bases between them. The CDR3 DNA sequence: TGTGCCAGCTCACCGCGGGGGAACACTGAAGCTTTCTTT. Protein sequence: CASSPRGNTEAFF.

CDR3 in amino acids: CATSRDFPGLENIQYF. The CDR3 DNA follows: TGTGCCACCAGCAGAGACTTTCCGGGACTAGAAAACATTCAGTACTTC. The chain is built from TRBV15 and TRBJ2-4; 8 bases are shared with TRBD2. The CDR3 is 16 amino acids. Losses at the gene ends were 0 bases for V and 5 bases for J; bases not matched to a gene: 6. CDR1 and CDR2 from the germline V gene are LNHNV and YYDKDF (reference sequence).